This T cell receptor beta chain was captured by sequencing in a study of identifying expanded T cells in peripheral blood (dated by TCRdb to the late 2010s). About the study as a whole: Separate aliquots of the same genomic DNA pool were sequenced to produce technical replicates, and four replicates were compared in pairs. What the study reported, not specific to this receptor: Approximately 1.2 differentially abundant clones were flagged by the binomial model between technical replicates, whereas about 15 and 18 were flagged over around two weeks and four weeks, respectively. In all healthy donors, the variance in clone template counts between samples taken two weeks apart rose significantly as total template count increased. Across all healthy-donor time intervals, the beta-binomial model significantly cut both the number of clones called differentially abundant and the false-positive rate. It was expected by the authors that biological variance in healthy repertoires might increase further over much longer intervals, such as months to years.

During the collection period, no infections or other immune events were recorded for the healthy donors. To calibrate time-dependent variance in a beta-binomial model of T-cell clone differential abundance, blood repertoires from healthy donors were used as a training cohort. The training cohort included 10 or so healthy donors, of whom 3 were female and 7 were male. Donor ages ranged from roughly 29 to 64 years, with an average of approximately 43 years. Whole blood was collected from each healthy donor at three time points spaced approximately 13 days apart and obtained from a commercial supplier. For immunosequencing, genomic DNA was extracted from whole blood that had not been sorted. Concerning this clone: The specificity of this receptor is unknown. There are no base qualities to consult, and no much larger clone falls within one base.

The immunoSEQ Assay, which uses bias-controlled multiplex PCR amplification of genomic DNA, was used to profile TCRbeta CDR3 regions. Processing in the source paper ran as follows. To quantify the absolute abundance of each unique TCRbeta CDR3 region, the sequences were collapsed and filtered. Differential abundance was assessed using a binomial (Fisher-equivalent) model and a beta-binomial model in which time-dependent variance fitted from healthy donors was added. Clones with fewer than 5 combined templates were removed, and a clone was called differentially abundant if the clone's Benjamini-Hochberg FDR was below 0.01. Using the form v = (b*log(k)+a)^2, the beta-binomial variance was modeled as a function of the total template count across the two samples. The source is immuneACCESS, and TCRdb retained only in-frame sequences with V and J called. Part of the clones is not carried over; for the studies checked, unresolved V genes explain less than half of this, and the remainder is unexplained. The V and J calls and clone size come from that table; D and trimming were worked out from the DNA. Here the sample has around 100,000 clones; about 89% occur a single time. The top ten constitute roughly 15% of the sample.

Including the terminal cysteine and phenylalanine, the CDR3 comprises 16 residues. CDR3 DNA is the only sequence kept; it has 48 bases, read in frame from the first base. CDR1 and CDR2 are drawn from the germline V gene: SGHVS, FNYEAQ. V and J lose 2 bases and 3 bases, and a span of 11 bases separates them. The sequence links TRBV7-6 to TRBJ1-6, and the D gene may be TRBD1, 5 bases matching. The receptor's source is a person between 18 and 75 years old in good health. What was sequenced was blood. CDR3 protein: CASSLRGLGYNSPLHF. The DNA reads TGTGCCAGCAGCTTACGGGGGTTAGGCTATAATTCACCCCTCCACTTT.